This is a list of T cell receptor beta chains from one sample in a study of control samples from healthy donors and cancer patients. Assay used: immunoSEQ multiplex PCR; TCRdb lists only in-frame clones, some missing. The sample gives about 92,000 clones, roughly four fifths of which show up once; approximately 9.8% is in the top ten. Sequencing input: blood. These TCRs come from an older woman in good health. Each CDR3 is given with its conserved first and last residue. The D gene is left open where the match is weak. Rows may omit the clone size; those that give it use once, few, many or a size class.

D: TRBD1
V: TRBV7-9
J: TRBJ1-5
size: few
DNA: TGTGCCAGCAGCCAATGGACAGGTTGGGGGAGTCAGCCCCAGCATTTT
CDR3: CASSQWTGWGSQPQHF

D: NA
V: TRBV5-1
J: TRBJ2-1
size: NA
DNA: TGCGCCAGCAGCTTGTTCGGGACGAGCGGAGGAGACAATGAGCAGTTCTTC
CDR3: CASSLFGTSGGDNEQFF

D: TRBD2
V: TRBV18
J: TRBJ2-5
size: NA
DNA: TGTGCCAGCTCACCACGGGGCGGGGGAGACAAAGAGACCCAGTACTTC
CDR3: CASSPRGGGDKETQYF

D: NA
V: TRBV18
J: TRBJ1-3
size: once
DNA: TGTGCCAGCTCACCGTCAGTACAAGGAAACACCATATATTTT
CDR3: CASSPSVQGNTIYF

D: NA
V: TRBV19
J: TRBJ2-3
size: once
DNA: TGTGCCAGTAGTTGGGCAGGAACAGATACGCAGTATTTT
CDR3: CASSWAGTDTQYF

D: NA
V: TRBV2
J: TRBJ2-1
size: NA
DNA: TGTGCCAGCAACCCAGACAGCGTCTTTTACAATGAGCAGTTCTTC
CDR3: CASNPDSVFYNEQFF

D: TRBD1
V: TRBV28
J: TRBJ2-2
size: few
DNA: TGTGCCAGCACCCGGGACAGGGGGGTAGACACCGGGGAGCTGTTTTTT
CDR3: CASTRDRGVDTGELFF

D: TRBD1
V: TRBV12-3/TRBV12-4
J: TRBJ1-1
size: NA
DNA: TGTGCCAGCAAACGGACAGGCGGACCCGAAGCTTTCTTT
CDR3: CASKRTGGPEAFF

D: NA
V: TRBV9
J: TRBJ1-2
size: NA
DNA: TGTGCCAGCACCCCCGGGGGACGGAATAGGCATGGCTACACCTTC
CDR3: CASTPGGRNRHGYTF

D: TRBD1
V: TRBV4-1
J: TRBJ1-2
size: NA
DNA: TGCGCCAGCAGCCAATCGGGACAGGAAGAATCCTTC
CDR3: CASSQSGQEESF

D: TRBD1
V: TRBV7-9
J: TRBJ2-6
size: NA
DNA: TGTGCCAGCAGCCGGGACAGGGACTCTGGGGCCAACGTCCTGACTTTC
CDR3: CASSRDRDSGANVLTF

D: NA
V: TRBV27
J: TRBJ1-6
size: NA
DNA: TGTGCCAGCAGTTTATCAACAGGGATGAATTCACCCCTCCACTTT
CDR3: CASSLSTGMNSPLHF

D: NA
V: TRBV7-9
J: TRBJ1-5
size: NA
DNA: TGTGCCAGCAGCTTACAGGGCCTAAATCAGCCCCAGCATTTT
CDR3: CASSLQGLNQPQHF

D: NA
V: TRBV4-1
J: TRBJ2-7
size: once
DNA: TGCGCCAGCAGCCAAGAGTTGCGGCCAAGCTCCTACGAGCAGTACTTC
CDR3: CASSQELRPSSYEQYF

D: TRBD2
V: TRBV3-1/TRBV3-2
J: TRBJ2-2
size: once
DNA: TGTGCCAGCAGCCCTTGGACTAGCACCGGGGAGCTGTTTTTT
CDR3: CASSPWTSTGELFF

D: NA
V: TRBV18
J: TRBJ1-1
size: NA
DNA: TGTGCCAGCTCACCAAATACAATAAACACTGAAGCTTTCTTT
CDR3: CASSPNTINTEAFF

D: NA
V: TRBV7-6
J: TRBJ1-1
size: NA
DNA: TGTGCCAGCAGCTTAGGGGGGGTGAACACTGAAGCTTTCTTT
CDR3: CASSLGGVNTEAFF

D: NA
V: TRBV6-6
J: TRBJ2-7
size: NA
DNA: TGTGCCAGCGTCTGGGGTAGCGGAAACTACGAGCAGTACTTC
CDR3: CASVWGSGNYEQYF

D: NA
V: TRBV3-1/TRBV3-2
J: TRBJ2-1
size: once
DNA: TGTGCCAGCAGCCAAGTGGGCAGGGGAATGTTCTTC
CDR3: CASSQVGRGMFF

D: TRBD1
V: TRBV5-6
J: TRBJ1-3
size: NA
DNA: TGTGCCAGCAGCTCGATCCAGGGGGCCTTCTCTGGAAACACCATATATTTT
CDR3: CASSSIQGAFSGNTIYF

D: NA
V: TRBV4-1
J: TRBJ1-4
size: NA
DNA: TGCGCCAGCAGCCACCCTCATGAAAAACTGTTTTTT
CDR3: CASSHPHEKLFF

D: NA
V: TRBV7-2
J: TRBJ2-2
size: NA
DNA: TGTGCCAGCAGCTTAGATTCCGGGGAGCTGTTTTTT
CDR3: CASSLDSGELFF

D: NA
V: TRBV25-1
J: TRBJ1-1
size: NA
DNA: TGTGCCAGCAGTTCAAGATGGATGAACACTGAAGCTTTCTTT
CDR3: CASSSRWMNTEAFF

D: NA
V: TRBV11-2
J: TRBJ1-4
size: once
DNA: TGTGCCAGCAGCCCCGGGGTCGGGAATGAAAAACTGTTTTTT
CDR3: CASSPGVGNEKLFF

D: TRBD2
V: TRBV5-1
J: TRBJ2-1
size: NA
DNA: TGCGCCAGCAGCGCGCCAACCGGGACTAGCTATTATGAGCAGTTCTTC
CDR3: CASSAPTGTSYYEQFF

D: NA
V: TRBV7-9
J: TRBJ1-3
size: NA
DNA: TGTGCCAGCAGCTTATCGGTCTCTGGAAACACCATATATTTT
CDR3: CASSLSVSGNTIYF

D: NA
V: TRBV28
J: TRBJ1-2
size: NA
DNA: TGTGCCAGCAGTTTTGGGCCTACCGCTAACTATGGCTACACCTTC
CDR3: CASSFGPTANYGYTF

D: NA
V: TRBV9
J: TRBJ2-5
size: NA
DNA: TGTGCCAGCAGCGTAGAGGCGGGGGCCTTGGAGCTGGAGACCCAGTACTTC
CDR3: CASSVEAGALELETQYF

D: TRBD1
V: TRBV5-6
J: TRBJ1-2
size: NA
DNA: TGTGCCAGCATCCTCAGGGGGCGCGACTATGGCTACACCTTC
CDR3: CASILRGRDYGYTF

D: TRBD1
V: TRBV18
J: TRBJ2-5
size: once
DNA: TGTGCCAGCTCCCCGACAGGGGTCCAAGAGACCCAGTACTTC
CDR3: CASSPTGVQETQYF

D: NA
V: TRBV18
J: TRBJ2-3
size: few
DNA: TGTGCCAGCCGCGGGGGCCAGGCCGGTGCAGATACGCAGTATTTT
CDR3: CASRGGQAGADTQYF

D: TRBD2
V: TRBV12-3/TRBV12-4
J: TRBJ2-5
size: NA
DNA: TGTGCCAGCAGCAAGGGACTAGCGGAGACCCAGTACTTC
CDR3: CASSKGLAETQYF

D: TRBD1
V: TRBV7-2
J: TRBJ2-7
size: NA
DNA: TGTGCCAGCAGTCCCGGGACAGGGATCTCCTACGAGCAGTACTTC
CDR3: CASSPGTGISYEQYF

D: NA
V: TRBV6-5
J: TRBJ2-3
size: NA
DNA: TGTGCCAGCGGACGGACAGTCACAGATACGCAGTATTTT
CDR3: CASGRTVTDTQYF

D: NA
V: TRBV18
J: TRBJ2-3
size: few
DNA: TGTGCCAGCTCCCTCTCGGCATTTCCTAGCACAGATACGCAGTATTTT
CDR3: CASSLSAFPSTDTQYF

D: NA
V: TRBV25-1
J: TRBJ1-6
size: NA
DNA: TGTGCCAGCAGTGAATTGCTGGGAACACCCCTCCACTTT
CDR3: CASSELLGTPLHF

D: NA
V: TRBV6-2/TRBV6-3
J: TRBJ2-5
size: NA
DNA: TGTGCCAGCAGTCCCGGGACACTGAAAGAGACCCAGTACTTC
CDR3: CASSPGTLKETQYF

D: TRBD2
V: TRBV11-3
J: TRBJ2-1
size: NA
DNA: TGTGCCAGCAGCCCGCCGGGACTAGGGAGCAATGAGCAGTTCTTC
CDR3: CASSPPGLGSNEQFF

D: TRBD2
V: TRBV5-1
J: TRBJ2-1
size: once
DNA: TGCGCCAGCAGCGCTTCCTGGACTAGCGAGGTGCAGTTCTTC
CDR3: CASSASWTSEVQFF

D: TRBD1
V: TRBV3-1/TRBV3-2
J: TRBJ1-2
size: few
DNA: TGTGCCAGCAGCCACTTCCAGGGGGACAGAGCTAACTATGGCTACACCTTC
CDR3: CASSHFQGDRANYGYTF

D: NA
V: TRBV20-1
J: TRBJ1-1
size: NA
DNA: TGCAGTGCTAGTGGGGTTGTCACTGAAGCTTTCTTT
CDR3: CSASGVVTEAFF

D: NA
V: TRBV4-1
J: TRBJ1-1
size: few
DNA: TGCGCCAGCAGCCAAGCAGGCACAGCCGCTGAAGCTTTCTTT
CDR3: CASSQAGTAAEAFF